The TCR beta chain described here comes from a study of OX40 agonist ivuxolimab in advanced cancers. About the study: A male proportion of approximately 80% was recorded, with mean age about 62 years and range roughly 23 to 79. Points from the study as a whole: No antigen was identified for the clonally expanded peripheral T cells.

The CDR3 runs 11 residues. The germline CDR1 and CDR2 sequences are GTSNPN and SVGIG (reference sequence). V lost 3 bases and J lost 1, with 3 bases in between. Sequenced by immunoSEQ multiplex PCR; TCRdb stores in-frame clones only, minus some. The profile shows roughly 70,000 clones, about 90% of them singletons. In the case of this clone: Its antigen is unknown.

This sample comprised CD4+ or CD8+ T cells sorted from blood, obtained in a trial of the OX40 agonist ivuxolimab. The source of this sequence is an adult with an advanced solid tumor such as melanoma, head and neck, liver or kidney cancer. The chain has TRBV30 and TRBJ2-5; D is unclear. CDR3: CAWRVQETQYF. As DNA, the CDR3 is TGTGCCTGGAGGGTCCAAGAGACCCAGTACTTC.